This TCR beta chain was captured by sequencing in a study of T cell repertoires in cytomegalovirus infection. On the study more broadly: CMV epitopes in the study were HLA-C-restricted (recently identified) and HLA-B-restricted (well studied). It can be stated that public TCR beta signatures indicated CMV infection as well as a matching HLA type.

This clonotype was found a few times. Its antigen is unidentified. The CDR3 has 16 amino acids. V gave up 4 bases and J gave up 2 bases; unmatched junction bases: 5. CDR1 is LGHNT and CDR2 is FRNRAP in the germline V gene. TCRdb redid the calling of the reads with MiXCR, one entry per CDR3 protein. The sample holds approximately 730,000 distinct CDR3 sequences, around a third seen once. Study-level results: CMV carriers with the relevant HLA were identified by cumulative public TCR beta family frequency.

The genes are TRBV12-5 and TRBJ2-6; TRBD1 agrees at 7 bases. The sequence derives from a human donor in good health (CMV status not recorded). Some clones in this sample may be carry-over from other donors' samples. The sequencing here drew on cultured PBMCs, taken from culture after CMV antigen stimulation. In DNA, the CDR3 is TGTGCTAGTGGTTCCGACAGGGTAGCTGGGGCCAACGTCCTGACTTTC. Translated, it gives CASGSDRVAGANVLTF.